These 20 T cell receptor beta chains came from one sample sequenced in a study of graft-versus-host responses after intestinal transplantation. Profiling relied on immunoSEQ multiplex PCR, and the TCRdb table lists in-frame clones only, not all of them. The sample lists nearly 95,000 clones; approximately 94% were seen once. Their antigen targets remain unknown. Sequences were derived from unstimulated CD8+ T cells sorted from spleen or lymph node cells, sampled before intestinal transplant. These receptors came from a human donor who received an intestinal transplant.

The DNA of the CDR3 is TGTGCCATTCAGGGGGGATACGAGACTGAAGCTTTCTTT. Protein sequence: CAIQGGYETEAFF. The chain links TRBV28 to TRBJ1-1; 7 bases are a match to TRBD1. V trimming: 10 bases; J trimming: 5 bases; junction bases outside the gene matches: 10. Germline V gene lookup returns CDR1 MDHEN and CDR2 SYDVKM. The CDR3 is made up of 13 amino acids.

The genes are TRBV10-3 and TRBJ2-7; TRBD1 matches 8 bases. V gave up 8 bases and J gave up 0 bases; unmatched junction bases: 3. The CDR3 totals 13 residues. In germline, CDR1 is ENHRY, CDR2 SYGVKD. CDR3 nucleotides: TGTGCCATCTTGGACAGGGTCTCCTACGAGCAGTACTTC. Its translation: CAILDRVSYEQYF.

The J gene is TRBJ2-7, the V gene TRBV29-1, with TRBD2 as a possible D gene (7 bases). V dropped 4 bases and J dropped 3 bases, with 13 bases sitting between them. Per germline, CDR1 SQVTM and CDR2 ANQGSEA. The CDR3 length is 13 residues. The DNA for the CDR3 is TGCAGCGTTGTAGGGGGGGTTGGCTACGAGCAGTACTTC. It translates to CSVVGGVGYEQYF.

This clone was picked up a small number of times. J is TRBJ2-2 and V is TRBV30; the D is unclear. V was clipped by 3 bases and J by 6 bases, with 5 bases between them. CDR1 and CDR2 from the germline V gene are GTSNPN and SVGIG (reference sequence). The CDR3 runs to 11 residues. The CDR3 DNA is TGTGCCTGGAGCCCTCCCGGGGAGCTGTTTTTT. It is translated as CAWSPPGELFF.

The chain is built from TRBV11-3 and TRBJ2-1, with 12 nucleotides matching TRBD2. CDR3 length: 19 residues. Losses at the gene ends were 5 bases for V and 0 bases for J; bases not matched to a gene: 11. Germline values: CDR1 SGHNT, CDR2 YENEEA. DNA for the CDR3: TGTGCCAGCAGCCCCGAGGGACTAGCGGGTTTAAGCTCCTACAATGAGCAGTTCTTC. This codes for CASSPEGLAGLSSYNEQFF.

V and J are TRBV5-6 and TRBJ2-7; tentative D call: TRBD1 (6 bases). Germline loops: CDR1 SGHDT, CDR2 YYEEEE. V was clipped by 2 bases and J by 4 bases, with 19 bases between them. The CDR3 runs 16 residues. CDR3 nucleotide sequence: TGTGCCAGCAGCTTTACACGACAGGTTCTCGCGTACGAGCAGTACTTC. It specifies CASSFTRQVLAYEQYF. The full variable domain, rest sourced from reference TRBV5-6 and TRBJ2-7, is DAGVTQSPTHLIKTRGQQVTLRCSPKSGHDTVSWYQQALGQGPQFIFQYYEEEERQRGNFPDRFSGHQFPNYSSELNVNALLLGDSALYLCASSFTRQVLAYEQYFGPGTRLTVT.

The genes are TRBV5-8 and TRBJ2-4; 10 bases are a match to TRBD1. J was trimmed by 1 base and V by 7 bases; bases with no gene match: 5. The CDR3 loop spans 15 amino acids. The germline V gene encodes CDR1 SGHTS and CDR2 YDEGEE. In DNA, the CDR3 is TGTGCCAGCCCACCGGGACAGGGGGCCAAAAACATTCAGTACTTC. This sequence encodes CASPPGQGAKNIQYF.

The V gene is TRBV7-9, the J gene TRBJ1-6; 9 positions match TRBD1. V lost 3 bases to trimming and J lost 9 bases; unmatched junction nucleotides: 6. CDR3 length: 15 amino acids. CDR1 and CDR2 (germline): SEHNR, FQNEAQ (reference sequence). CDR3 sequence (DNA): TGTGCCAGCAGCTTCGGGACAGGGTCGTCTTCACCCCTCCACTTT. Protein sequence: CASSFGTGSSSPLHF.

J is TRBJ1-4 and V is TRBV25-1, with 7 nucleotides matching TRBD1. From germline, CDR1 is MGHDK and CDR2 SYGVNS. V gave up 10 bases and J gave up 4 bases; unmatched junction bases: 9. The CDR3 consists of 14 residues. In DNA form, the CDR3 reads TGTGCCACCGCCGGGACAGTGAATAATGAAAAACTGTTTTTT. This translates into CATAGTVNNEKLFF.

The chain recombines TRBV4-3 with TRBJ2-5, with 7 bases matching TRBD2. The end of the DNA aligns better with TRBJ2-7, so the J call may be wrong. CDR1 is LGHNA, CDR2 YSLEER, per germline. This CDR3 has 15 residues. The CDR3 region has the DNA TGCGCCAGCAGCCAAGAAATCAGCGGGGACTACGAGCAGTACTTC. Its protein product is CASSQEISGDYEQYF.

This chain uses TRBV27 with TRBJ2-1; D possibly corresponds to TRBD1 (5 bases). V lost 0 bases and J 1 base, leaving 19 bases between the germline ends. This CDR3 has 19 amino acids. Germline assignment: CDR1 MNHEY and CDR2 SMNVEV (reference sequence). CDR3 sequence: CASSLSPPSGIRSYNEQFF. In DNA, the CDR3 is TGTGCCAGCAGTTTATCCCCGCCATCAGGGATTAGGTCCTACAATGAGCAGTTCTTC.

The table lists this clone with a count of one. This chain uses TRBV9 with TRBJ2-7; a possible D gene is TRBD1 (6 bases). Trimming cost V 3 bases and J 5 bases, with 15 bases left between them. The germline gives CDR1 SGDLS, CDR2 YYNGEE. This CDR3 is built from 14 residues. CDR3: CASSGTGTLDEQYF. DNA for the CDR3: TGTGCCAGCAGCGGAACCGGGACACTCGACGAGCAGTACTTC.

V gene TRBV4-3 combines with J gene TRBJ2-7, with D possibly being TRBD2 (6 bases). V lost 0 bases, J lost 1 base, and 13 bases lay in between. CDR1 is LGHNA, CDR2 YSLEER, per germline. This CDR3 is built from 16 residues. CDR3 sequence: CASSQDSGDSSYEQYF. CDR3 coding DNA: TGCGCCAGCAGCCAAGATTCCGGGGACTCTTCCTACGAGCAGTACTTC.

The rearrangement joins TRBV9 to TRBJ1-1, with D perhaps matching TRBD1 (5 bases). Germline loops: CDR1 SGDLS, CDR2 YYNGEE. The CDR3 contains 13 residues. Trimming removed 3 bases at V and 0 bases at J, with 6 bases between. CDR3 nucleotides: TGTGCCAGCAGCGAGACAGTGAACACTGAAGCTTTCTTT. It codes for CASSETVNTEAFF.

This sequence joins TRBV15 and TRBJ2-7; D is possibly TRBD2 (5 bases). In germline, CDR1 is LNHNV, CDR2 YYDKDF (reference sequence). This CDR3 spans 13 amino acids. Trimming shortened V by 5 bases and J by 3 bases, and 11 bases separated the two germline ends. The CDR3 bases are TGTGCCACCAGCCACTCGAGGGACTACGAGCAGTACTTC. Protein sequence: CATSHSRDYEQYF. Complete variable domain (other parts from reference TRBV15 and TRBJ2-7): DAMVIQNPRYQVTQFGKPVTLSCSQTLNHNVMYWYQQKSSQAPKLLFHYYDKDFNNEADTPDNFQSRRPNTSFCFLDIRSPGLGDTAMYLCATSHSRDYEQYFGPGTRLTVT.

J is TRBJ2-7 and V is TRBV4-3; TRBD1 matches at 9 bases. Germline V gives CDR1 LGHNA, CDR2 YSLEER. The CDR3 length is 16 residues. With V trimmed by 4 bases and J by 2 bases, 9 bases remained unmatched. The CDR3 region has the DNA TGCGCCAGCAGCCTTCATCTCCGGGACAGGGCCTACGAGCAGTACTTC. Residues: CASSLHLRDRAYEQYF.

This chain joins TRBV19 and TRBJ2-7; D uncertain. This CDR3 has 15 amino acids. The V end lost 2 bases, the J end lost 0 bases, and 11 bases lay between the germline ends. The V gene's germline CDR1 is LNHDA and CDR2 SQIVND (reference sequence). The CDR3 DNA is TGTGCCAGTAGTATAACTGGGTCTAGCTCCTACGAGCAGTACTTC. As protein: CASSITGSSSYEQYF.

The chain couples TRBV25-1 to TRBJ2-6; no definite D call. Germline assignment: CDR1 MGHDK and CDR2 SYGVNS. Trimming pared 6 bases from V and 0 bases from J, leaving 3 bases between. This CDR3 has 13 amino acids. CDR3 in DNA: TGTGCCAGCAGCCGCTCTGGGGCCAACGTCCTGACTTTC. Protein sequence: CASSRSGANVLTF.

The CDR3 DNA is TGTGCCAGCAGAGGGGGAGGGGCCCTCTCTGGAAACACCATATATTTT. Encoded protein: CASRGGGALSGNTIYF. J is TRBJ1-3 and V is TRBV27; a possible D gene is TRBD1 (6 bases). The germline CDR1 and CDR2 sequences are MNHEY and SMNVEV (reference sequence). This CDR3 comprises 16 residues. V was shortened by 6 bases and J by 0 bases, with 15 bases between the two germline ends.

For this clone: It may be a read error: a sequence one base away is much more abundant. V and J are TRBV27 and TRBJ2-7, with TRBD1 matching over 10 bases. Germline loops: CDR1 MNHEY, CDR2 SMNVEV (reference sequence). The CDR3 contains 13 residues. The V gene end was trimmed by 6 bases and the J gene end by 6 bases; junction bases not matched to a gene: 5. The CDR3 spells CASSPGTGVEQYF. CDR3 coding DNA: TGTGCCAGCAGCCCCGGGACAGGGGTCGAGCAGTACTTC.